The present TCR beta chain was sequenced within a study of blood T cell repertoires in COVID-19. Participant age was roughly 18 to 90 years, and participants resided in 24 US areas. Assay: immunoSEQ multiplex PCR; the TCRdb copy retains only in-frame clones and omits some. The sample shows roughly 150,000 clones, 81% of them seen only once. This clone counts as medium-sized (0.01 to 0.1%). Germline CDR1 is PRHDT and CDR2 is FYEKMQ (reference sequence). This CDR3 has 16 amino acids. Trimming removed 4 bases at V and 0 bases at J, with 15 bases between. The TCR originated in a woman aged 40 to 50 with acute COVID-19. The rearrangement links TRBV13 to TRBJ1-2, with D unresolved. Sequenced input: PBMCs or T cells enriched from blood (not recorded which). CDR3 nucleotide sequence: TGTGCCAGCAGCTCCTTCGCCTGGCCCACTAACTATGGCTACACCTTC. It codes for CASSSFAWPTNYGYTF.